These 22 T cell receptor beta chains came from one sample sequenced in a study of control samples from healthy donors and cancer patients. Only in-frame clones appear in the TCRdb table, and some are missing; sequencing was by immunoSEQ multiplex PCR. In the table there are approximately 97,000 clones, roughly 92% of which are singletons. The sequenced material came from blood. Receptors originate from a human donor in good health. The donor label of this sample is uncertain.

CDR3 region: CASCGQGGNQPQHF. CDR3 DNA: TGTGCCAGCTGCGGACAGGGTGGCAATCAGCCCCAGCATTTT. This chain uses TRBV7-8 with TRBJ1-5; 8 positions agree with TRBD1. The CDR3 is 14 residues long. Per germline, CDR1 SGHVS and CDR2 FQNEAQ. V shed 8 bases, J shed 2 bases, and the junction held 5 bases outside the gene matches. The full variable domain, with the rest looked up from reference TRBV7-8 and TRBJ1-5, is GAGVSQSPRYKVAKRGQDVALRCDPISGHVSLFWYQQALGQGPEFLTYFQNEAQLDKSGLPSDRFFAERPEGSVSTLKIQRTQQEDSAVYLCASCGQGGNQPQHFGDGTRLSIL.

This sequence joins TRBV6-5 and TRBJ2-7; a possible D gene is TRBD2 (6 bases). Trimming left V 5 bases short and J 2 bases short, with 16 bases between. Germline V CDR1 and CDR2: MNHEY, SVGAGI. This CDR3 region has 15 residues. CDR3 in DNA: TGTGCCAGCAGTACAACAGGAGGAGGGACCTACGAGCAGTACGTC. It specifies CASSTTGGGTYEQYV.

The V call is TRBV16, the J call TRBJ2-1; no firm D call. Per germline, CDR1 KGHSY and CDR2 FQNENV. The V end was cut by 2 bases, the J end by 0 bases, with 8 bases between. There are 15 residues in the CDR3. CDR3 protein: CASSQGLSSYNEQFF. In DNA form, the CDR3 reads TGTGCCAGCAGCCAAGGGTTAAGCTCCTACAATGAGCAGTTCTTC. Together with reference TRBV16 and TRBJ2-1, the CDR3 gives the full variable domain: GEEVAQTPKHLVRGEGQKAKLYCAPIKGHSYVFWYQQVLKNEFKFLISFQNENVFDETGMPKERFSAKCLPNSPCSLEIQATKLEDSAVYFCASSQGLSSYNEQFFGPGTRLTVL.

CDR3 protein: CASSLWSGQLLANYGYTF. Here the CDR3 DNA reads TGTGCCAGCAGCTTATGGTCCGGACAGCTCTTAGCTAACTATGGCTACACCTTC. The V and J genes are TRBV11-3 and TRBJ1-2, with a possible D match to TRBD1 (6 bases). The germline gives CDR1 SGHNT, CDR2 YENEEA. The length of the CDR3 is 18 residues. V lost 2 bases, J lost 0 bases, and 19 bases lay in between.

The chain employs TRBV19 and TRBJ2-7; possible D gene TRBD2, 5 bases. With 5 bases removed from V and 2 bases from J, the gap between germline ends came to 13 bases. Per the germline V gene, CDR1 is LNHDA and CDR2 is SQIVND (reference sequence). The CDR3 is 14 amino acids. For the CDR3, the DNA is TGTGCCAGTAGTCTTGGGAGATTAGCCTACGAGCAGTACTTC. Translated, it gives CASSLGRLAYEQYF.

This clone was recorded a few times. The chain is built from TRBV30 and TRBJ1-3; D remains unclear. CDR3 size: 13 residues. Germline V gene lookup returns CDR1 GTSNPN and CDR2 SVGIG (reference sequence). Trimming took off 5 bases at V and 0 bases at J, with 8 bases between the two ends. As DNA, the CDR3 is TGTGCCTGGGTCCATAACTCTGGAAACACCATATATTTT. As protein: CAWVHNSGNTIYF.

The V and J genes are TRBV3-1 (or the pseudogene TRBV3-2) and TRBJ2-2, with 12 bases identical to TRBD2. This CDR3 comprises 17 residues. After removal of 4 bases from V and 5 bases from J, the junction contained 8 bases not matched to a gene. CDR1 and CDR2 from the germline V gene are LGHDT and YNNKEL (reference sequence). Written as DNA, the CDR3 is TGTGCCAGCAGCCCCCCCCTTGGACTAGCGGGGACCGGGGAGCTGTTTTTT. This sequence encodes CASSPPLGLAGTGELFF.

The gene calls are TRBV30 and TRBJ1-3, with 9 bases aligning to TRBD1. The CDR3 spans 18 residues. CDR1 and CDR2 from the germline V gene are GTSNPN and SVGIG (reference sequence). V gave up 1 base and J gave up 2 bases; unmatched junction bases: 12. The CDR3 region is CAWSAGTGLMYAGNTIYF. The CDR3, as DNA: TGTGCCTGGAGTGCCGGGACAGGGTTGATGTACGCTGGAAACACCATATATTTT. Supplemented by reference TRBV30 and TRBJ1-3, the full variable domain reads SQTIHQWPATLVQPVGSPLSLECTVEGTSNPNLYWYRQAAGRGLQLLFYSVGIGQISSEVPQNLSASRPQDRQFILSSKKLLLSDSGFYLCAWSAGTGLMYAGNTIYFGEGSWLTVV.

The V call is TRBV5-1, the J call TRBJ2-3; 10 positions match TRBD2. In germline, CDR1 is SGHRS, CDR2 YFSETQ. Trimming cost V 0 bases and J 2 bases; bases outside gene matches: 6. There are 17 residues in the CDR3. CDR3 residues: CASSLAPLAGSTDTQYF. CDR3 DNA: TGCGCCAGCAGCTTGGCCCCACTAGCGGGGTCCACAGATACGCAGTATTTT. The full variable domain, its missing parts supplied by reference TRBV5-1 and TRBJ2-3, is KAGVTQTPRYLIKTRGQQVTLSCSPISGHRSVSWYQQTPGQGLQFLFEYFSETQRNKGNFPGRFSGRQFSNSRSEMNVSTLELGDSALYLCASSLAPLAGSTDTQYFGPGTRLTVL.

The chain is built from TRBV19 and TRBJ2-1; 8 bases map to TRBD1. The germline gives CDR1 LNHDA, CDR2 SQIVND (reference sequence). The CDR3 is made up of 16 amino acids. V shed 5 bases, J shed 4 bases, and the junction held 10 bases outside the gene matches. The CDR3 sequence: CASSRATGQGYNEQFF. For the CDR3, the DNA is TGTGCCAGTAGTCGCGCTACAGGACAGGGTTACAATGAGCAGTTCTTC.

The rearrangement links TRBV24-1 to TRBJ2-5; D tentatively reads TRBD1 or TRBD2 (5 bases each). Per germline, CDR1 KGHDR and CDR2 SFDVKD. The CDR3 totals 14 residues. V shed 6 bases and J shed 5 bases, with 15 bases lying between them. The CDR3 coding sequence is TGTGCCACCAGTTCACCGGGACCAAGGGAGACCCAGTACTTC. Its protein product is CATSSPGPRETQYF.

The J gene is TRBJ2-7, the V gene TRBV19, with D possibly being TRBD1 (5 bases). The germline V gene has CDR1 LNHDA and CDR2 SQIVND (reference sequence). V was pared by 5 bases and J by 6 bases, with 14 bases between. The CDR3 extends over 13 amino acids. CDR3 protein: CASSRDRRAEQYV. In DNA, the CDR3 is TGTGCCAGTAGTCGTGACAGAAGGGCCGAGCAGTACGTC.

The chain recombines TRBV10-3 with TRBJ1-1; the D gene is possibly TRBD1 (5 bases). The V gene's germline CDR1 is ENHRY and CDR2 SYGVKD. This CDR3 has 13 amino acids. Trimming left V 7 bases short and J 4 bases short, with 13 bases between. The CDR3 region has the DNA TGTGCCATCACCGGTACAGGAACCACTGAAGCTTTCTTT. It is translated as CAITGTGTTEAFF.

This chain joins TRBV19 and TRBJ1-5, with D perhaps matching TRBD1 (6 bases). CDR3 length: 15 residues. CDR1 is LNHDA, CDR2 SQIVND, per germline (reference sequence). The V end was cut by 3 bases, the J end by 6 bases, with 15 bases between. CDR3 residues: CASSMEYGGSQPQHF. DNA for the CDR3: TGTGCCAGTAGTATGGAGTACGGGGGCTCTCAGCCCCAGCATTTT.

Here the CDR3 reads CAWSPEDRFFYGYTF. CDR3 sequence (DNA): TGTGCCTGGAGTCCCGAGGACAGGTTCTTCTATGGCTACACCTTC. This chain uses TRBV30 with TRBJ1-2, with TRBD1 matching 7 bases. The CDR3 extends over 15 amino acids. Germline V gives CDR1 GTSNPN, CDR2 SVGIG (reference sequence). V shed 2 bases and J 4 bases; nucleotides not matched to a gene: 10.

The chain is built from TRBV6-1 and TRBJ1-2, with D perhaps TRBD1 (6 bases). The ends were cut back, 0 bases at V and 5 bases at J, with 10 bases in the middle. Germline CDR1 MNHNS, CDR2 SASEGT. CDR3 length equals 14 residues. CDR3 DNA: TGTGCCAGCAGTGAAGCCTGGACAGATTATGGCTACACCTTC. Residues: CASSEAWTDYGYTF.

A single count supports this clone. The CDR3 DNA reads TGTGCCAGTAGTATGACCCGGTCCGTTTTCCGTTTGAATCAGCCCCAGCATTTT. Translation gives CASSMTRSVFRLNQPQHF. The V call is TRBV19, the J call TRBJ1-5; D is undetermined. The CDR3 totals 18 residues. CDR1 and CDR2 (germline): LNHDA, SQIVND (reference sequence). Trimming took off 3 bases at V and 4 bases at J, with 22 bases between the two ends.

This clone was counted a few times. The rearrangement links TRBV6-5 to TRBJ1-6; the match to TRBD1 covers 7 bases. V lost 6 bases to trimming and J lost 10 bases; unmatched junction nucleotides: 9. Germline V gene data show CDR1 as MNHEY and CDR2 as SVGAGI. The CDR3 runs to 14 residues. The CDR3 spells CASRLTGPRSPLHF. The DNA of the CDR3 is TGTGCCAGCAGGCTGACAGGGCCTCGGTCACCCCTCCACTTT.

This chain joins TRBV10-1 and TRBJ2-7; 9 positions agree with TRBD1. Trimming at V came to 6 bases and at J to 5 bases, leaving 8 bases not matched to a gene. This CDR3 is built from 14 residues. Germline V gene sequence: CDR1 WNHNN, CDR2 SYGVQD (reference sequence). The CDR3 protein is CASSLPGQGDEQYF. For the CDR3, the DNA is TGCGCCAGCAGCCTACCGGGACAGGGAGACGAGCAGTACTTC.

This clone has only one observation. The rearrangement links TRBV24-1 to TRBJ2-3; 7 nucleotides align to TRBD2. V gave up 3 bases and J gave up 1 base; unmatched junction bases: 6. This CDR3 comprises 16 residues. Germline lookup yields CDR1 KGHDR and CDR2 SFDVKD. CDR3 nucleotide sequence: TGTGCCACCAGTGATGGACCCCGGGGGGGCACAGATACGCAGTATTTT. It is translated as CATSDGPRGGTDTQYF.

The gene calls are TRBV9 and TRBJ1-5; D call uncertain. Trimming shortened V by 0 bases and J by 4 bases, and 5 bases separated the two germline ends. This CDR3 spans 13 amino acids. CDR1 and CDR2 from the germline V gene are SGDLS and YYNGEE. The CDR3 sequence: CASSVAENQPQHF. DNA of the CDR3: TGTGCCAGCAGCGTAGCCGAGAATCAGCCCCAGCATTTT.

The chain links TRBV18 to TRBJ1-1, with D hard to call. Trimming stripped 2 bases from V and 2 bases from J, with 9 bases between. Germline-derived CDR1 and CDR2 are KGHSH and LQKENI. This CDR3 is 14 amino acids long. The CDR3 DNA follows: TGTGCCAGCTCACCAGATTTGGCAAACACTGAAGCTTTCTTT. It yields the protein CASSPDLANTEAFF.